This TCR beta chain was sequenced in a study of regulatory T cells in long-lasting Graves disease. Combining iRepertoire HTBI primers with Arm-PCR of CDR3 regions, the authors built TCR beta libraries. TCRdb fed the multiplex PCR reads into MiXCR, producing one record per CDR3 protein. The table includes more than 450,000 distinct CDR3 sequences, around 12% detected once. This clonotype was detected many times. Time point in this sample: newly diagnosed GD, antithyroid drugs for less than 3 months. RNA from PBMCs was the source of the TCR library. These data also featured in a second study, about T cells in Graves' hyperthyroidism and ophthalmopathy. That publication notes: HTBI primers drove first-round RT-PCR of the TCR CDR3.

The sequences come from peripheral blood mononuclear cells (PBMCs), collected at new diagnosis, from a patient treated with antithyroid drugs. The receptor's source is a woman aged 25 to 39 with Graves disease.

CDR3 protein: CASSLGVAGYGEQYF. DNA for the CDR3: TGTGCCAGCAGTTTAGGGGTGGCAGGGTACGGCGAGCAGTACTTC. V is TRBV12-3 or TRBV12-4 and J is TRBJ2-7; D may be TRBD1 (5 bases). Trimming pared 1 base from V and 6 bases from J, leaving 16 bases between. CDR3 length: 15 amino acids.